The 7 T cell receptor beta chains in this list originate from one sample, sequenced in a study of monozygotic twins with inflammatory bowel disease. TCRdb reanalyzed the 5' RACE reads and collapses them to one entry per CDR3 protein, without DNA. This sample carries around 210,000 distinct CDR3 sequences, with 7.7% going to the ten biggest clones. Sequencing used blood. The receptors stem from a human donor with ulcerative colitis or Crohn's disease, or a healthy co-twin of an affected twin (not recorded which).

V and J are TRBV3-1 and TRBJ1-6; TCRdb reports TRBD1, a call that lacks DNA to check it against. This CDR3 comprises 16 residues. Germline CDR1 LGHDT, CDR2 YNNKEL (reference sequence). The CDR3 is CASSIRGGQDNSPLHF.

This chain's CDR3 is CASRRGDPNTEAFF. The rearrangement uses TRBV5-1 and TRBJ1-1. The CDR3 is 14 residues long. Germline assignment: CDR1 SGHRS and CDR2 YFSETQ.

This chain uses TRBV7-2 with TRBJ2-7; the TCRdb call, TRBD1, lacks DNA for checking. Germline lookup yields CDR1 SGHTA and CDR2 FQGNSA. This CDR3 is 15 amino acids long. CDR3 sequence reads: CASSFMGQGRGEQYF.

CDR3 amino acids: CASSYETGGAYEQYF. The J gene is TRBJ2-7, the V gene TRBV5-1; TCRdb names TRBD1, which stays unverified in the absence of DNA. CDR1 is SGHRS and CDR2 is YFSETQ in the germline V gene. The CDR3 length is 15 residues. Together with reference TRBV5-1 and TRBJ2-7, the CDR3 gives the full variable domain: KAGVTQTPRYLIKTRGQQVTLSCSPISGHRSVSWYQQTPGQGLQFLFEYFSETQRNKGNFPGRFSGRQFSNSRSEMNVSTLELGDSALYLCASSYETGGAYEQYFGPGTRLTVT.

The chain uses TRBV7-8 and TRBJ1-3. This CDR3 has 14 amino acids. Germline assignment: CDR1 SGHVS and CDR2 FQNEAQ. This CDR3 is CASSLAGIGNTIYF. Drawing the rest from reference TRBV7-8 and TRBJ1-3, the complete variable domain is GAGVSQSPRYKVAKRGQDVALRCDPISGHVSLFWYQQALGQGPEFLTYFQNEAQLDKSGLPSDRFFAERPEGSVSTLKIQRTQQEDSAVYLCASSLAGIGNTIYFGEGSWLTVV.

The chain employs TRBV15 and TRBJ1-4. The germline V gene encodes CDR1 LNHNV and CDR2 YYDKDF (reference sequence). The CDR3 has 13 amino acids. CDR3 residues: CATSKGLDEKLFF.

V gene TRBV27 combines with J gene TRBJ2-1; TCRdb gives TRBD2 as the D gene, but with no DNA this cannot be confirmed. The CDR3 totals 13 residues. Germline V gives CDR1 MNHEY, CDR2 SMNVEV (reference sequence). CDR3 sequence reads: CASSLRWEGVRFF.